Sequencing of this T cell receptor beta chain was carried out in a study of STAT5B mutations in CD4+ large granular lymphocyte leukemia. Study-wide points: About a quarter of private leukemic clonotypes occurred rarely in other patients' non-leukemic repertoires. 8/27 top patient clones versus 2/35 control clones were TRBV06-family.

This was a survey-level run. Assay used: immunoSEQ multiplex PCR; TCRdb lists only in-frame clones, some missing. The sample has tens of thousands of clones, 81% seen once. Looked up from germline, CDR1 is KGHSH and CDR2 is LQKENI. This CDR3 comprises 15 residues. Notes on this clone: Its target is not known. The junction shows a germline mismatch at one end, possibly a read error.

Buffy coats from healthy blood donors served as controls. The sequenced sample was CD4+ T cells from blood buffy coats. The V gene is TRBV18, the J gene TRBJ1-5, with D possibly TRBD1 on 6 matching bases. The TCR originated in a human donor in good health. CDR3 nucleotide sequence: TGTGCCAGCTCCCCACAACCCCCGGGACACGGACCCCAGCATTTT. It yields the protein CASSPQPPGHGPQHF.